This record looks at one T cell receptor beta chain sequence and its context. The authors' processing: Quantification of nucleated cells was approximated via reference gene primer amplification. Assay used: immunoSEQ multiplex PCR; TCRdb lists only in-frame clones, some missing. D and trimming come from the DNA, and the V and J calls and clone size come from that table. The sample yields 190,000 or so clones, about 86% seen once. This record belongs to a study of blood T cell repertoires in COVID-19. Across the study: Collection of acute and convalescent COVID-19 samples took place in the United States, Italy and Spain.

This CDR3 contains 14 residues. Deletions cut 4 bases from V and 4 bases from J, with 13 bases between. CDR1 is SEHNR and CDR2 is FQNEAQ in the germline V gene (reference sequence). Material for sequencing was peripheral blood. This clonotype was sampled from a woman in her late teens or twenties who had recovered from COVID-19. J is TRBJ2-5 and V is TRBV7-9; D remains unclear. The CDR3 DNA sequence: TGTGCCAGCAGCTCCCTAGTTGCCCTAGAGACCCAGTACTTC. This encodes CASSSLVALETQYF.